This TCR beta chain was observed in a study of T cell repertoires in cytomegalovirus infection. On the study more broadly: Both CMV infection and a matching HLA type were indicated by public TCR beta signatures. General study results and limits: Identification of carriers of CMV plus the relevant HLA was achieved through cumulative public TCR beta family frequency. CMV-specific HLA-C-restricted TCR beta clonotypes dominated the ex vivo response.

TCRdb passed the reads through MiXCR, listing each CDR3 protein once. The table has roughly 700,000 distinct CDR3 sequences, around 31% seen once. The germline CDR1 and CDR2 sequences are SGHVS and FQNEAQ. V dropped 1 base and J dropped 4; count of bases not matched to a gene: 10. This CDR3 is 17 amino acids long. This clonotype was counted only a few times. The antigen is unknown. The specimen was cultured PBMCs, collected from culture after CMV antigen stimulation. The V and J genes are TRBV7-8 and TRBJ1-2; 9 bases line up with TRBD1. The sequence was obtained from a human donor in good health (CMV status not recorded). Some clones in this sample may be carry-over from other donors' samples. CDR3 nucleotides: TGTGCCAGCAGCTTAGTGGGGGTCGCGGGACAGGGCTATGGCTACACCTTC. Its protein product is CASSLVGVAGQGYGYTF.